This T cell receptor (beta chain) was sequenced in a study of blood T cell repertoires in COVID-19. Deletions cut 0 bases from V and 0 bases from J, with 9 bases between. CDR1 and CDR2 from the germline V gene are LGHDT and YNNKEL (reference sequence). This CDR3 contains 16 residues. Profiling relied on immunoSEQ multiplex PCR, and the TCRdb table lists in-frame clones only, not all of them. The sample consists of 180,000 or so clones, approximately 90% of them appearing once. Sequenced material: peripheral blood. The chain joins TRBV3-1 (or the pseudogene TRBV3-2) to TRBJ2-1, with D possibly TRBD2 on 5 matching bases. The receptor was derived from a woman younger than 45 with active or convalescent COVID-19. The CDR3 protein is CASSQDRGSSYNEQFF. The CDR3 DNA reads as TGTGCCAGCAGCCAAGATCGGGGAAGCTCCTACAATGAGCAGTTCTTC.